Listed below are T cell receptor beta chains from one sample, sequenced in a study of control samples from healthy donors and cancer patients. Profiled with immunoSEQ multiplex PCR; TCRdb holds only in-frame clones, not every one. This sample has over 75,000 clones, with 85% found just once. The specimen sequenced was blood. Receptor source: a man aged 25 to 40 in good health. Each CDR3 is given with its conserved first and last residue. The D gene is left open where the match is weak. The listing skips clone size in some rows; elsewhere it reads once, few, many or a size class.

D gene: TRBD1
V gene: TRBV7-2
J gene: TRBJ1-2
CDR3 length: 15
clone size: -
CDR3 DNA: TGTGCCAGCAGCTTAGGGAGACGACAGGGTCAGGGCTACACCTTC
CDR3 protein: CASSLGRRQGQGYTF

D gene: -
V gene: TRBV5-1
J gene: TRBJ2-3
CDR3 length: 14
clone size: -
CDR3 DNA: TGCGCCAGCAGCTTGACGACTAGCACAGATACGCAGTATTTT
CDR3 protein: CASSLTTSTDTQYF

D gene: TRBD2
V gene: TRBV27
J gene: TRBJ2-1
CDR3 length: 14
clone size: -
CDR3 DNA: TGTGCCAGCAGTCGTAGCGGGGCCTACAATGAGCAGTTCTTC
CDR3 protein: CASSRSGAYNEQFF

D gene: -
V gene: TRBV21-1
J gene: TRBJ1-4
CDR3 length: 16
clone size: -
CDR3 DNA: TGTGCCAGCAGCACGGGCCCCACTGATAGGGGTGAAAAACTGTTTTTT
CDR3 protein: CASSTGPTDRGEKLFF

D gene: TRBD1
V gene: TRBV5-6
J gene: TRBJ1-1
CDR3 length: 13
clone size: -
CDR3 DNA: TGTGCCAGCAGCACAGACAGGGAGGAACTAGCTTTCTTT
CDR3 protein: CASSTDREELAFF

D gene: -
V gene: TRBV2
J gene: TRBJ2-3
CDR3 length: 13
clone size: -
CDR3 DNA: TGTGCCAGCGAAAGAGGGGGCACAGATACGCAGTATTTT
CDR3 protein: CASERGGTDTQYF

D gene: TRBD1
V gene: TRBV5-6
J gene: TRBJ1-1
CDR3 length: 13
clone size: -
CDR3 DNA: TGTGCCAGCAGCTTCCCGGGACAGGCTGAAGCTTTCTTT
CDR3 protein: CASSFPGQAEAFF

D gene: TRBD1
V gene: TRBV5-6
J gene: TRBJ1-1
CDR3 length: 14
clone size: -
CDR3 DNA: TGTGCCAGCAGCTCTTTCGACAGGGCCACTGAAGCTTTCTTT
CDR3 protein: CASSSFDRATEAFF

D gene: -
V gene: TRBV1
J gene: TRBJ1-5
CDR3 length: 18
clone size: -
CDR3 DNA: TGCACCAGCTCCGGGAAAGAGGCGCAAGGACATAGCAATCAGCCCCAGCATTTT
CDR3 protein: CTSSGKEAQGHSNQPQHF

D gene: TRBD1
V gene: TRBV3-1/TRBV3-2
J gene: TRBJ2-7
CDR3 length: 14
clone size: -
CDR3 DNA: TGTGCCAGCAGCCTTGACAGGGGTGCCTACGAGCAGTACTTC
CDR3 protein: CASSLDRGAYEQYF

D gene: -
V gene: TRBV4-1
J gene: TRBJ2-7
CDR3 length: 14
clone size: medium-sized
CDR3 DNA: TGCGCCAGCAGCCCTTCGGACGGATTCTACGAGCAGTACTTC
CDR3 protein: CASSPSDGFYEQYF

D gene: TRBD1
V gene: TRBV5-1
J gene: TRBJ2-2
CDR3 length: 16
clone size: -
CDR3 DNA: TGCGCCAGCAGCAACACAGGGGTATCTGACACCGGGGAGCTGTTTTTT
CDR3 protein: CASSNTGVSDTGELFF

D gene: -
V gene: TRBV12-5
J gene: TRBJ2-1
CDR3 length: 16
clone size: once
CDR3 DNA: TGTGCTAGTGCCTTCCCCCTCGGAAGCTCCTACAATGAGCAGTTCTTC
CDR3 protein: CASAFPLGSSYNEQFF

D gene: -
V gene: TRBV6-6
J gene: TRBJ1-3
CDR3 length: 12
clone size: few
CDR3 DNA: TGTGCCAGCACAATCTCTGGAAACACCATATATTTT
CDR3 protein: CASTISGNTIYF

D gene: TRBD1
V gene: TRBV14
J gene: TRBJ1-2
CDR3 length: 13
clone size: -
CDR3 DNA: TGTGCCAGCAGCTGGGACAGTAACTATGGCTACACCTTC
CDR3 protein: CASSWDSNYGYTF

D gene: -
V gene: TRBV27
J gene: TRBJ1-6
CDR3 length: 15
clone size: -
CDR3 DNA: TGTGCCAGCAGTTTATCGGCCGGATATAATTCACCCCTCCACTTT
CDR3 protein: CASSLSAGYNSPLHF

D gene: -
V gene: TRBV7-3
J gene: TRBJ2-1
CDR3 length: 14
clone size: -
CDR3 DNA: TGTGCCAGCAGCTTAACGAGGTGGAGCAATGAGCAGTTCTTC
CDR3 protein: CASSLTRWSNEQFF

D gene: -
V gene: TRBV7-9
J gene: TRBJ1-1
CDR3 length: 13
clone size: few
CDR3 DNA: TGTGCCAGCAGCCTACGGCGGGACACTGAAGCTTTCTTT
CDR3 protein: CASSLRRDTEAFF

D gene: TRBD2
V gene: TRBV5-1
J gene: TRBJ2-4
CDR3 length: 15
clone size: -
CDR3 DNA: TGCGCCAGCAGCTCGACAACGGGGGGGCAAGGCATTCAGTACTTC
CDR3 protein: CASSSTTGGQGIQYF

D gene: -
V gene: TRBV24-1
J gene: TRBJ2-2
CDR3 length: 15
clone size: -
CDR3 DNA: TGTGCCACCAACGGGGGCCCCCAGAACACCGGGGAGCTGTTTTTT
CDR3 protein: CATNGGPQNTGELFF

D gene: -
V gene: TRBV30
J gene: TRBJ2-7
CDR3 length: 14
clone size: -
CDR3 DNA: TGTGCCGGAGACAACCGGGACTCGAGGAACGAGCAGTACTTC
CDR3 protein: CAGDNRDSRNEQYF

D gene: -
V gene: TRBV6-5
J gene: TRBJ2-7
CDR3 length: 12
clone size: -
CDR3 DNA: TGTGCCAGCCGAGGAGTTGACTACGAGCAGTACTTC
CDR3 protein: CASRGVDYEQYF

D gene: -
V gene: TRBV3-1/TRBV3-2
J gene: TRBJ1-1
CDR3 length: 14
clone size: -
CDR3 DNA: TGTGCCAGCAGCCCCCATTCAGGTGACACTGAAGCTTTCTTT
CDR3 protein: CASSPHSGDTEAFF

D gene: -
V gene: TRBV6-1
J gene: TRBJ1-3
CDR3 length: 16
clone size: -
CDR3 DNA: TGTGCCAGCAGTGTATCGACAGGAGGGCTGGGAAACACCATATATTTT
CDR3 protein: CASSVSTGGLGNTIYF

D gene: -
V gene: TRBV19
J gene: TRBJ2-3
CDR3 length: 16
clone size: few
CDR3 DNA: TGTGCCAGTAGCCCAGCCGGCGCGCGCTATTCGGATACGCAGTATTTT
CDR3 protein: CASSPAGARYSDTQYF

D gene: -
V gene: TRBV6-5
J gene: TRBJ2-1
CDR3 length: 11
clone size: -
CDR3 DNA: TGTGCCAGCAGCTTTGGGGACCGTTGGTTCTTC
CDR3 protein: CASSFGDRWFF

D gene: -
V gene: TRBV5-1
J gene: TRBJ2-1
CDR3 length: 11
clone size: once
CDR3 DNA: TGCGCCAGCAGCTTGGAGGGTAAGCAGTTCTTC
CDR3 protein: CASSLEGKQFF

D gene: TRBD1
V gene: TRBV6-5
J gene: TRBJ1-1
CDR3 length: 15
clone size: -
CDR3 DNA: TGTGCCAGCAGTTACTCTTGGACAGGGAACACTGAAGCTTTCTTT
CDR3 protein: CASSYSWTGNTEAFF

D gene: -
V gene: TRBV19
J gene: TRBJ2-1
CDR3 length: 12
clone size: -
CDR3 DNA: TGTGCCAGTAGTATGGGCCTCGGCTGGACGTTCTTC
CDR3 protein: CASSMGLGWTFF

D gene: -
V gene: TRBV12-3/TRBV12-4
J gene: TRBJ1-1
CDR3 length: 13
clone size: -
CDR3 DNA: TGTGCCAGCAGTTTCGGGGAGAACACTGAAGCTTTCTTT
CDR3 protein: CASSFGENTEAFF

D gene: -
V gene: TRBV15
J gene: TRBJ2-5
CDR3 length: 18
clone size: once
CDR3 DNA: TGTGCCACCAGCAGAGAGACACCATGGGGGGAAGGGAAAGAGACCCAGTACTTC
CDR3 protein: CATSRETPWGEGKETQYF

D gene: -
V gene: TRBV19
J gene: TRBJ1-3
CDR3 length: 14
clone size: -
CDR3 DNA: TGTGCCAGTAGTAAAGGCACCGGCGGAAACACCATATATTTT
CDR3 protein: CASSKGTGGNTIYF

D gene: -
V gene: TRBV5-1
J gene: TRBJ2-7
CDR3 length: 15
clone size: -
CDR3 DNA: TGCGCCAGCAGCTTGGTGCCGACAGCAGGCTACGAGCAGTACTTC
CDR3 protein: CASSLVPTAGYEQYF

D gene: TRBD1
V gene: TRBV19
J gene: TRBJ1-3
CDR3 length: 15
clone size: -
CDR3 DNA: TGTGCCAGTAGGGTACAGGGGGCGAATGGAAACACCATATATTTT
CDR3 protein: CASRVQGANGNTIYF

D gene: TRBD1
V gene: TRBV2
J gene: TRBJ2-3
CDR3 length: 15
clone size: -
CDR3 DNA: TGTGCCAGCATTTTACCGGGACAGGGCGCCGATACGCAGTATTTT
CDR3 protein: CASILPGQGADTQYF

D gene: -
V gene: TRBV6-5
J gene: TRBJ1-6
CDR3 length: 14
clone size: -
CDR3 DNA: TGTGCCAGCAGTTACGAACAGGGTTATTCACCCCTCCACTTT
CDR3 protein: CASSYEQGYSPLHF

D gene: -
V gene: TRBV11-2
J gene: TRBJ1-2
CDR3 length: 15
clone size: -
CDR3 DNA: TGTGCCAGCAGCTCTCTGCGGCAGGGGATAAATGGCTACACCTTC
CDR3 protein: CASSSLRQGINGYTF

D gene: -
V gene: TRBV3-1/TRBV3-2
J gene: TRBJ2-1
CDR3 length: 13
clone size: many
CDR3 DNA: TGTGCCAGCGCACGGGGGAGTTACAATGAGCAGTTCTTC
CDR3 protein: CASARGSYNEQFF

D gene: -
V gene: TRBV6-1
J gene: TRBJ1-3
CDR3 length: 13
clone size: -
CDR3 DNA: TGTGCCAGCAGTGAAGTGCGCAGGAGAGCCATATATTTT
CDR3 protein: CASSEVRRRAIYF

D gene: TRBD1
V gene: TRBV7-3
J gene: TRBJ1-2
CDR3 length: 16
clone size: -
CDR3 DNA: TGTGCCAGCAGCCAAAACCTCCGGGACAGGGGGAGAGGCTACACCTTC
CDR3 protein: CASSQNLRDRGRGYTF

D gene: -
V gene: TRBV24-1
J gene: TRBJ2-5
CDR3 length: 13
clone size: -
CDR3 DNA: TGTGCCACCAGTGACATGGTCAGCGAGACCCAGTACTTC
CDR3 protein: CATSDMVSETQYF

D gene: TRBD1
V gene: TRBV2
J gene: TRBJ1-6
CDR3 length: 18
clone size: once
CDR3 DNA: TGTGCCAGCAGTGAAACCTACACGGACAGGGGTGTTAATTCACCCCTCCACTTT
CDR3 protein: CASSETYTDRGVNSPLHF

D gene: TRBD1
V gene: TRBV9
J gene: TRBJ1-6
CDR3 length: 15
clone size: -
CDR3 DNA: TGTGCCAGCAGCGTAGATTGGGACAGTAATTCACCCCTCCACTTT
CDR3 protein: CASSVDWDSNSPLHF

D gene: -
V gene: TRBV19
J gene: TRBJ1-5
CDR3 length: 14
clone size: -
CDR3 DNA: TGTGCCAGTACTCCTCTCACTATTAATCAGCCCCAGCATTTT
CDR3 protein: CASTPLTINQPQHF

D gene: -
V gene: TRBV5-1
J gene: TRBJ2-7
CDR3 length: 15
clone size: few
CDR3 DNA: TGCGCCAGCAGCTTGGCTCCAGGGACGTCTTCCGAGCAGTACTTC
CDR3 protein: CASSLAPGTSSEQYF

D gene: TRBD1
V gene: TRBV7-9
J gene: TRBJ1-1
CDR3 length: 16
clone size: -
CDR3 DNA: TGTGCCAGCAGCCCGGCCGAGGGCAGGGGGCGTACTGAAGCTTTCTTT
CDR3 protein: CASSPAEGRGRTEAFF

D gene: -
V gene: TRBV15
J gene: TRBJ2-3
CDR3 length: 16
clone size: -
CDR3 DNA: TGTGCCACCAGCAGACGCTTGGTGGGGCGGGTGGATACGCAGTATTTT
CDR3 protein: CATSRRLVGRVDTQYF

D gene: TRBD2
V gene: TRBV4-1
J gene: TRBJ2-3
CDR3 length: 18
clone size: -
CDR3 DNA: TGCGCCAGCAGCCAAGATCCCCAGCGGGGGGGCCTGATAGATACGCAGTATTTT
CDR3 protein: CASSQDPQRGGLIDTQYF

D gene: TRBD2
V gene: TRBV30
J gene: TRBJ2-5
CDR3 length: 14
clone size: once
CDR3 DNA: TGTGCCTCCGGGACTAGCGAGAAACGGGAGACCCAGTACTTC
CDR3 protein: CASGTSEKRETQYF

D gene: TRBD1
V gene: TRBV6-5
J gene: TRBJ2-2
CDR3 length: 14
clone size: -
CDR3 DNA: TGTGCCAGCAGCTACAGGGGTGAAACCGGGGAGCTGTTTTTT
CDR3 protein: CASSYRGETGELFF